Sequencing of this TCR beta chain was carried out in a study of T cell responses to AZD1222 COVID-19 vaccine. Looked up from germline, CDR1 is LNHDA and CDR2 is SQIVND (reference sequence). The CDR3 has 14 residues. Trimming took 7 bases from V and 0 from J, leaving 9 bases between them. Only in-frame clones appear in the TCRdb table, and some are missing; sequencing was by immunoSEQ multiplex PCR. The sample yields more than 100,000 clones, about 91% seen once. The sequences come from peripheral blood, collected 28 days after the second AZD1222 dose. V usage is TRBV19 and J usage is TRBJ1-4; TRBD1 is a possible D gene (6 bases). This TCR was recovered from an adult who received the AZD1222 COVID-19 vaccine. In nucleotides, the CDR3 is TGTGCCAGTACCGGGGGCGCAACTAATGAAAAACTGTTTTTT. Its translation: CASTGGATNEKLFF.